This T cell receptor (beta chain) was found in a study of T cells in localized non-small cell lung cancer. V dropped 0 bases and J dropped 1 base, with 13 bases sitting between them. The length of the CDR3 is 16 residues. The germline V gene has CDR1 SGHDT and CDR2 YYEEEE. Notes on this clone: What it binds is unknown.

General study points: Highest T cell clonality was seen in uninvolved adjacent lung, surpassing that measured in tumor. Heterogeneity remains possible because sequencing was limited to only one tumor region.

The assay was immunoSEQ multiplex PCR, and TCRdb's table has in-frame clones only and misses some. The data contain 35,000 or so clones, 70% to 90% of them singletons. This sequence originates from a woman aged 35-75 years with stage I lung adenocarcinoma. Sequencing used peripheral blood, obtained before any cancer treatment. The chain combines TRBV5-6 with TRBJ1-1; D is unresolved. The CDR3 region is CASSLGVGFRNTEAFF. CDR3 sequence (DNA): TGTGCCAGCAGCTTGGGGGTGGGGTTTAGGAACACTGAAGCTTTCTTT.